This T cell receptor delta chain was retrieved from a study of gamma-delta T cells after stem cell transplantation. TCRdb applied CATT to the RT-PCR reads for clone calling. Of approximately 5,000 delta-chain clones in the sample, more than 1.5% were seen once. The germline CDR1 and CDR2 sequences are GEAIGNYY and EKD. This CDR3 is built from 20 residues. With respect to this clone: This likely came from a read error, as a far larger clone is one base away.

The receptor was isolated from a human donor. It is not recorded whose cells these are; they may come from a transplant donor. The specimen sequenced was gamma-delta T cells. The chain couples TRDV2 to TRDJ1, with TRDD3 as a possible D gene (6 bases). CDR3 sequence reads: CACGTVQTRLGVQYTDKLIF. For the CDR3, the DNA is TGTGCCTGTGGCACCGTCCAAACAAGGTTGGGGGTCCAGTACACCGATAAACTCATCTTT.